This T cell receptor beta chain was documented in a study of cytomegalovirus exposure and HLA in healthy donors. At the level of the study: Membership in the Caucasian-associated ancestry cluster was found for about 80% of nearly 400 genotyped donors. Study-wide findings and caveats: In a later analysis, fewer than 20,000 TCR beta sequences were associated with HLA alleles at 0.05 false discovery rate. Later on, an analysis found that several of the most significant clusters appeared to be linked to common viral pathogens, which included parvovirus B19. In a later analysis, productive TCRs from donors in an Asian-associated ancestry cluster reportedly carried fewer N-insertions than the cohort mean.

The primer mix had 60 Vbeta and 13 Jbeta primers. Assay: immunoSEQ multiplex PCR; the TCRdb copy retains only in-frame clones and omits some. The sample has some 150,000 clones, about 80% seen once; the top ten hold roughly 2%. Germline loops: CDR1 SGHDT, CDR2 YYEEEE. V was pared by 6 bases and J by 9 bases, with 25 bases between. The CDR3 has 15 amino acids. This clone was observed once. The antigen is undetermined. V usage is TRBV5-6 and J usage is TRBJ2-7, with D perhaps matching TRBD2 (6 bases). The sample was PBMCs. This receptor was identified in a man aged 25 to 45 in good health and CMV-seronegative. CDR3 DNA sequence: TGTGCCAGCAACCTTAGAGCCGGGAGCCCCAAAGGGCAGTACTTC. Residues: CASNLRAGSPKGQYF.